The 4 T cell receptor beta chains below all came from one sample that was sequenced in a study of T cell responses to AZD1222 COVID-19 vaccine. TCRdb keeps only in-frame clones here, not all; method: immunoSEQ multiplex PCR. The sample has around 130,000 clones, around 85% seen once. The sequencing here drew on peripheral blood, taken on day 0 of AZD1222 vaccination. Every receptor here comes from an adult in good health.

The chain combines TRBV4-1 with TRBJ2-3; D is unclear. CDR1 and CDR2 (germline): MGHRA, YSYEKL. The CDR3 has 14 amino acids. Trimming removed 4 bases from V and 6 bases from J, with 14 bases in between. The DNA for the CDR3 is TGCGCCAGCAGCCCCTACTCCCGCTTGGATACGCAGTATTTT. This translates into CASSPYSRLDTQYF.

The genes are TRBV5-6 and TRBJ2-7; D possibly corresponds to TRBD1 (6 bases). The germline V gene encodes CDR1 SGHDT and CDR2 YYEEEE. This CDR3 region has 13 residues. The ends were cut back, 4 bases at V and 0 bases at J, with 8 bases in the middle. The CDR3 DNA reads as TGTGCCAGCAGCCGGGACACCTCCTACGAGCAGTACTTC. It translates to CASSRDTSYEQYF.

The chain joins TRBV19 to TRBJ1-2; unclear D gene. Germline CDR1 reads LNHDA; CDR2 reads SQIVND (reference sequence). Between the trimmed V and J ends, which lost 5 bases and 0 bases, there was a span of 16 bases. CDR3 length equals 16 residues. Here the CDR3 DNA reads TGTGCCAGTAGTCAGACAAATTATTTATCTAACTATGGCTACACCTTC. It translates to CASSQTNYLSNYGYTF.

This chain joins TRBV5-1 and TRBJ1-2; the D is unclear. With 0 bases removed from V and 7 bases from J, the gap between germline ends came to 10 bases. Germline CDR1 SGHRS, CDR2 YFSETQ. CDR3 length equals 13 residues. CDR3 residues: CASSLGGNPGYTF. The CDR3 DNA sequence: TGCGCCAGCAGCTTGGGAGGGAACCCTGGCTACACCTTC.